This paragraph reports one TCR beta chain. The CDR3 end falls 3 residues outside the read, so it is completed with the germline J gene. This sample is drawn from a study of T cells in women clearing cervical HPV infection. All donors had a single incident cervical HPV16 infection, not prevalent. Average input was about 1.2 ug genomic DNA for immunoSEQ TCR beta CDR3 amplification. Profiled with immunoSEQ multiplex PCR; TCRdb holds only in-frame clones, not every one. The ten top clones account for 6% to 8%, within a sample of tens of thousands of clones. V shed 5 bases and J 8 bases; nucleotides not matched to a gene: 9. Per the germline V gene, CDR1 is SEHNR and CDR2 is FQNEAQ (reference sequence). This CDR3 is built from 14 residues.

This TCR derives from a woman between 18 and 69 years old with a cervical HPV16 infection that either progressed to CIN3+ or cleared (not recorded which). The V call is TRBV7-9, the J call TRBJ2-3; 8 bases are shared with TRBD2. Sequenced input: blood buffy coat. The CDR3 bases that were read are TGTGCCAGCAGCATTAGCGGGGCCCAGGGTACG. The encoded protein is CASSISGAQGT. The CDR3 reads in full as CASSISGAQGTQYF.